These 30 T cell receptor beta chains were sequenced from one sample in a study of identical twins. MiXCR was run by TCRdb on the 5' RACE reads, yielding one entry per CDR3 protein. The profile covers a few hundred thousand distinct CDR3 sequences, with 8.5% to 9.5% appearing a single time and roughly 6.4% taken by the ten largest. The sample was also reused in another study, on yellow fever vaccine responses in identical twins.

Sequencing used CD8+ T cells sorted from blood. All receptors come from a woman aged 18 to 35 in good health.

This chain connects TRBV12-3 or TRBV12-4 to TRBJ2-5, with D perhaps matching TRBD2 (6 bases). The CDR3 loop spans 13 amino acids. Trimming removed 3 bases from V and 9 bases from J, with 14 bases in between. The CDR3: CASSLVTPGAQYF. DNA of the CDR3: TGTGCCAGCAGTTTGGTCACCCCGGGGGCCCAGTACTTC.

At least ten counts were recorded for this clonotype. This chain uses TRBV29-1 with TRBJ2-2; 9 bases are shared with TRBD1. This CDR3 spans 14 amino acids. Per the germline V gene, CDR1 is SQVTM and CDR2 is ANQGSEA. Unmatched junction bases numbered 9, after V lost 4 bases and J lost 9 bases. In nucleotides, the CDR3 is TGCAGCGTTGCGTTAGGGGGACAGGGAAGGGAGCTGTTTTTT. Amino acids: CSVALGGQGRELFF.

This clonotype was detected ten times or more. The CDR3, as DNA: TGTGCCAGCAGTGGGGTGTACGAGCAGTACTTC. Translated: CASSGVYEQYF. The chain is built from TRBV28 and TRBJ2-7; no reliable D call. CDR1 MDHEN and CDR2 SYDVKM come from the germline V gene. Between the trimmed V and J ends, which lost 5 bases and 4 bases, there was a span of 6 bases. The CDR3 extends over 11 amino acids.

This clonotype was seen only a few times. The chain recombines TRBV27 with TRBJ2-5; D gene uncertain. This CDR3 is built from 15 residues. Trimming pared 4 bases from V and 4 bases from J, leaving 16 bases between. Per the germline V gene, CDR1 is MNHEY and CDR2 is SMNVEV (reference sequence). CDR3 amino acids: CASSSLLGRTETQYF. Written as DNA, the CDR3 is TGTGCCAGCAGTTCCCTTCTCGGCAGAACAGAGACCCAGTACTTC.

This clonotype came up a few times. This chain uses TRBV7-6 with TRBJ2-3; D uncertain. Deletions cut 2 bases from V and 7 bases from J, with 7 bases between. The CDR3 consists of 12 residues. Looked up from germline, CDR1 is SGHVS and CDR2 is FNYEAQ. CDR3 nucleotides: TGTGCCAGCAGCTTAATTTTAAATACGCAGTATTTT. Amino acids: CASSLILNTQYF.

This clonotype was recorded at least ten times. V and J are TRBV20-1 and TRBJ2-5; 11 bases agree with TRBD1. J lost 4 bases, V lost 0 bases, and 13 bases had no gene match. The CDR3 spans 18 residues. The germline V gene has CDR1 DFQATT and CDR2 SNEGSKA (reference sequence). The CDR3 region is CSAREGTGGVLNGETQYF. For the CDR3, the DNA is TGCAGTGCTAGAGAGGGGACAGGGGGTGTGCTGAATGGAGAGACCCAGTACTTC.

The chain employs TRBV6-2 or TRBV6-3 and TRBJ1-3; the D is unclear. The germline CDR1 and CDR2 sequences are MNHEY and SVGEGT. The CDR3 is 16 residues long. Trimming shortened V by 1 base and J by 0 bases, and 10 bases separated the two germline ends. CDR3 nucleotides: TGTGCCAGCAGTTACTATGGACCGTACTCTGGAAACACCATATATTTT. Translation: CASSYYGPYSGNTIYF.

This clonotype was picked up many times. The rearrangement uses TRBV24-1 and TRBJ2-1; the D gene is possibly TRBD1 (5 bases). Per the germline V gene, CDR1 is KGHDR and CDR2 is SFDVKD. CDR3 length equals 13 residues. V was cut by 0 bases and J by 9 bases, with 8 bases left in between. The chain's CDR3 is CATSDLVQGEQFF. For the CDR3, the DNA is TGTGCCACCAGTGATTTGGTGCAGGGTGAGCAGTTCTTC.

This rearrangement joins TRBV5-1 to TRBJ1-2; D is perhaps TRBD1 (5 bases). V was clipped by 0 bases and J by 4 bases, with 19 bases between them. This CDR3 region has 17 residues. Germline values: CDR1 SGHRS, CDR2 YFSETQ. The CDR3 bases are TGCGCCAGCAGCTTGGCGCCAGGGATCCCTCCCTCCTATGGCTACACCTTC. Translating it yields CASSLAPGIPPSYGYTF.

CDR3 DNA: TGTGCCAGCTCAGAGACGGCGGGGGATGAGCAGTTCTTC. It encodes CASSETAGDEQFF. V is TRBV18 and J is TRBJ2-1, with 7 nucleotides matching TRBD2. This CDR3 contains 13 residues. With 5 bases clipped from V and 8 bases from J, the junction kept 6 bases outside the gene matches. From germline, CDR1 is KGHSH and CDR2 LQKENI.

The chain recombines TRBV29-1 with TRBJ2-1; 8 bases are a match to TRBD2. This CDR3 has 15 residues. Germline V gene sequence: CDR1 SQVTM, CDR2 ANQGSEA. V lost 7 bases and J lost 8; bases outside the gene matches: 16. The CDR3, as DNA: TGCAGCGCCTCCTACGTACGGGAGGGCCCGGATGAGCAGTTCTTC. As protein: CSASYVREGPDEQFF.

The chain joins TRBV28 to TRBJ2-5; D not resolved. Germline V gene sequence: CDR1 MDHEN, CDR2 SYDVKM. The CDR3 is made up of 13 amino acids. Between the trimmed V and J ends, which lost 7 bases and 2 bases, there was a span of 11 bases. In DNA form, the CDR3 reads TGTGCCAGCAACTCGGGTCAGCAAGAGACCCAGTACTTC. Amino acid sequence: CASNSGQQETQYF.

Ten or more counts support this clonotype. The rearrangement links TRBV7-9 to TRBJ1-5, with D hard to call. Trimming took 7 bases from V and 7 from J, leaving 14 bases between them. Germline CDR1 is SEHNR and CDR2 is FQNEAQ (reference sequence). The CDR3 length is 13 residues. In nucleotides, the CDR3 is TGTGCCAGCACCAGTGGCTCCTTCCAGCCCCAGCATTTT. Translation: CASTSGSFQPQHF.

This clonotype was detected ten times or more. Sequence at one end of the junction differs from germline and may be a read error. The chain joins TRBV6-4 to TRBJ2-1; no reliable D call. The CDR3 runs 15 residues. CDR1 is MRHNA and CDR2 is SNTAGT in the germline V gene. The CDR3 nucleotides are TGTGCCAGCAGTCCGAGTAGCAGCTCCTACAAGGAGCAGTTCTTC. As protein: CASSPSSSSYKEQFF.

In this sample, this clonotype turned up a few times. The chain has TRBV12-3 or TRBV12-4 and TRBJ2-1, with TRBD2 matching 8 bases. Germline trimming cut 3 bases from V and 10 bases from J; bases unmatched to any gene: 8. CDR3 length: 14 residues. The CDR3 DNA reads TGTGCCAGCAGTTTCGCCAGCGGGAGTTGGGAGCAGTTCTTC. This translates into CASSFASGSWEQFF.

The rearrangement links TRBV6-2 or TRBV6-3 to TRBJ2-1; a possible D gene is TRBD1 (6 bases). There are 14 residues in the CDR3. Germline V lookup: CDR1 MNHEY, CDR2 SVGEGT. The germline V and J ends were trimmed by 6 bases and 6 bases, with 15 bases remaining between them. CDR3 sequence: CASRAGELGNEQFF. CDR3 in DNA: TGTGCCAGCAGAGCAGGGGAGTTGGGCAATGAGCAGTTCTTC.

There are many counts of this clonotype. The chain joins TRBV7-2 to TRBJ2-7; 7 bases match TRBD1. Looked up from germline, CDR1 is SGHTA and CDR2 is FQGNSA. V lost 5 bases to trimming and J lost 4 bases; unmatched junction nucleotides: 8. This CDR3 region has 14 residues. Here the CDR3 DNA reads TGTGCCAGCAGCCTTGGAATACAGGGGTACGAGCAGTACTTC. Amino acid sequence: CASSLGIQGYEQYF.

This clonotype was seen more than once but under ten times. The chain couples TRBV28 to TRBJ2-7, with TRBD2 identical over 10 bases. The CDR3 extends over 16 amino acids. Germline assignment: CDR1 MDHEN and CDR2 SYDVKM. Germline trimming cut 6 bases from V and 1 base from J; bases unmatched to any gene: 9. The CDR3 sequence is CASSLTGTSASYEQYF. The CDR3 DNA follows: TGTGCCAGCAGCCTTACCGGGACTAGCGCATCCTACGAGCAGTACTTC.

This clonotype turned up a few times. The chain links TRBV6-5 to TRBJ2-2, with 9 positions matching TRBD2. CDR3 length: 15 amino acids. Germline lookup yields CDR1 MNHEY and CDR2 SVGAGI. V was pared by 4 bases and J by 3 bases, with 3 bases of the junction left unmatched. Written as DNA, the CDR3 is TGTGCCAGCAGTTTCAGCGGGGGGTACACCGGGGAGCTGTTTTTT. It encodes CASSFSGGYTGELFF.

The chain links TRBV7-9 to TRBJ1-1; 9 nucleotides align to TRBD1. The ends lost 5 bases at V and 1 base at J; junction bases unmatched: 5. This CDR3 has 15 residues. CDR1 and CDR2 (germline): SEHNR, FQNEAQ (reference sequence). CDR3 sequence (DNA): TGTGCCAGCAGCGGGCCGGGACAGGGGAACACTGAAGCTTTCTTT. Amino acids: CASSGPGQGNTEAFF.

This clonotype came up a few times. CDR3 protein: CASSAQNQGYQETQYF. DNA for the CDR3: TGTGCCAGCAGCGCGCAGAATCAGGGTTACCAAGAGACCCAGTACTTC. The chain couples TRBV7-9 to TRBJ2-5; possibly TRBD1 for D (5 bases). This CDR3 spans 16 amino acids. The V gene's germline CDR1 is SEHNR and CDR2 FQNEAQ (reference sequence). V dropped 5 bases and J dropped 0 bases, with 16 bases sitting between them.

The gene calls are TRBV9 and TRBJ2-7, with D unresolved. Per the germline V gene, CDR1 is SGDLS and CDR2 is YYNGEE. The CDR3 covers 13 residues. Trimming cost V 3 bases and J 7 bases, with 14 bases left between them. CDR3 in amino acids: CASSAGPLLEQYF. In DNA form, the CDR3 reads TGTGCCAGCAGCGCCGGACCGCTTTTGGAGCAGTACTTC.

This clonotype has more than one count but fewer than ten. V gene TRBV7-3 combines with J gene TRBJ2-3; no firm D call. The germline V gene encodes CDR1 SGHTA and CDR2 FQGTGA. The CDR3 extends over 15 amino acids. Trimming pared 5 bases from V and 0 bases from J, leaving 12 bases between. The CDR3 loop is CASSLGIISTDTQYF. CDR3 sequence (DNA): TGTGCCAGCAGCCTAGGGATCATTAGCACAGATACGCAGTATTTT.

This clonotype has a count of ten or more. One end of the junction is discordant with germline, which a read error may explain. The V gene is TRBV7-9, the J gene TRBJ2-7; D is uncertain. Germline V lookup: CDR1 SEHNR, CDR2 FQNEAQ (reference sequence). This CDR3 contains 14 residues. This CDR3 is CASTLALRPYEQYF. CDR3 DNA sequence: TGTGCCAGCACCTTAGCCCTACGGCCCTACGAGCAGTACTTC.

This chain joins TRBV27 and TRBJ2-7; 9 bases agree with TRBD1. The length of the CDR3 is 13 residues. Trimming removed 8 bases from V and 0 bases from J; junction bases left unmatched: 2. CDR1 MNHEY and CDR2 SMNVEV come from the germline V gene (reference sequence). Here the CDR3 DNA reads TGTGCCAGCCGGGACAGGGACTCCTACGAGCAGTACTTC. Translation: CASRDRDSYEQYF.

The sample holds many counts of this clonotype. This chain joins TRBV7-8 and TRBJ2-3, with 11 bases fitting TRBD1. The CDR3 spans 14 residues. The ends lost 5 bases at V and 4 bases at J; junction bases unmatched: 2. Per the germline V gene, CDR1 is SGHVS and CDR2 is FQNEAQ. The CDR3 loop is CASSRDRGADTQYF. CDR3 in DNA: TGTGCCAGCAGCCGGGACAGGGGGGCAGATACGCAGTATTTT.

This clonotype was observed a few times. The J gene is TRBJ2-2, the V gene TRBV4-3; TRBD2 agrees at 10 bases. This CDR3 has 18 amino acids. Germline V gene data show CDR1 as LGHNA and CDR2 as YSLEER. V lost 0 bases to trimming and J lost 5 bases; unmatched junction nucleotides: 9. The CDR3 sequence: CASSQDYASGRVTGELFF. The CDR3 DNA reads as TGCGCCAGCAGCCAAGATTATGCTAGCGGGAGAGTTACCGGGGAGCTGTTTTTT.

The sample holds a few counts of this clonotype. The chain links TRBV7-9 to TRBJ1-4, with 9 bases fitting TRBD1. V trimming: 6 bases; J trimming: 11 bases; junction bases outside the gene matches: 7. CDR1 SEHNR and CDR2 FQNEAQ come from the germline V gene (reference sequence). This CDR3 region has 13 residues. The CDR3: CASRGQGGRKLFF. In nucleotides, the CDR3 is TGTGCCAGCAGGGGACAGGGAGGGAGGAAACTGTTTTTT.

There are many counts of this clonotype. V and J are TRBV5-1 and TRBJ2-4; 11 bases agree with TRBD1. Trimming took 3 bases from V and 7 from J; bases not matched to a gene: 3. The CDR3 extends over 14 amino acids. Germline V CDR1 and CDR2: SGHRS, YFSETQ. CDR3 sequence: CASSYGTGGNIQYF. The CDR3 coding sequence is TGCGCCAGCAGCTACGGGACAGGGGGGAACATTCAGTACTTC.

V gene TRBV5-1 combines with J gene TRBJ1-6; 9 bases map to TRBD1. V was clipped by 4 bases and J by 0 bases; unmatched bases: 2. CDR1 and CDR2 from the germline V gene are SGHRS and YFSETQ. The CDR3 contains 16 residues. The CDR3 nucleotides are TGCGCCAGCAGCGCGACAGGGGGCTCCTATAATTCACCCCTCCACTTT. Translated: CASSATGGSYNSPLHF.